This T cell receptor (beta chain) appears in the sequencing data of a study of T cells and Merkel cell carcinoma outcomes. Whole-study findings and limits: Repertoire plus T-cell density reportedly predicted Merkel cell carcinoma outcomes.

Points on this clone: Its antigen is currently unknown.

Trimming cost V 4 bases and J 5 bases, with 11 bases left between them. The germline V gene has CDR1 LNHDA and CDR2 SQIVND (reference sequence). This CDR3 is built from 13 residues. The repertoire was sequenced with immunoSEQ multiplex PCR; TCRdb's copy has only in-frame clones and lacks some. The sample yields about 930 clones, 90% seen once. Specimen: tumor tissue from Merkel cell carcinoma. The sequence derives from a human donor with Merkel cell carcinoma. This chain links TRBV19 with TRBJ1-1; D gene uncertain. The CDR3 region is CASSNGPGTEAFF. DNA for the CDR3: TGTGCCAGTAGTAACGGACCGGGTACTGAAGCTTTCTTT.